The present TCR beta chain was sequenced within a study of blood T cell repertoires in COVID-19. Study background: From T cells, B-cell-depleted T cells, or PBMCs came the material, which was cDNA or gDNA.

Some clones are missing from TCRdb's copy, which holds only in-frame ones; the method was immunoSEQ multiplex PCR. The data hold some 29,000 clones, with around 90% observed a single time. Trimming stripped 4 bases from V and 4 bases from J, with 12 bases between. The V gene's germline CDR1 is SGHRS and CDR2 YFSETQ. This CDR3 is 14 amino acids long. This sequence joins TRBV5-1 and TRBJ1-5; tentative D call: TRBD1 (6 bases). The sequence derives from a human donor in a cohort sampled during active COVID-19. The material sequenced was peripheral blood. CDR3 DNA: TGCGCCAGCAGCCCCGGGACACCGAATCAGCCCCAGCATTTT. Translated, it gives CASSPGTPNQPQHF.